This T cell receptor beta chain comes out of a study of neurological immune-mediated disorders. Study-level information: Relapsing-remitting disease affected roughly 30, and secondary progressive 3, of 34 multiple sclerosis patients.

cDNA synthesis was performed by 5'RACE with 10-nucleotide random UMIs. TCRdb re-called the 5' RACE reads with MiXCR, one entry per CDR3 protein. Of about 33,000 distinct CDR3 sequences listed, roughly 1.6% are singletons. This clonotype was observed many times. Antigen: not known. Study-level results: CDR3 amino acid sequences found in expanded clones were never shared across subjects, suggesting private repertoires in all groups.

The unsorted libraries were produced from 2 million PBMCs held at -80 C. This CDR3 is 14 amino acids long. From germline, CDR1 is DFQATT and CDR2 SNEGSKA (reference sequence). Between the trimmed V and J ends, which lost 0 bases and 1 base, there was a span of 9 bases. This chain uses TRBV20-1 with TRBJ2-5; unclear D gene. The sequencing input was PBMCs. The TCR comes from a woman in her thirties with multiple sclerosis. The CDR3 DNA sequence: TGCAGTGCTAGAGATTCCGCCAGCCAAGAGACCCAGTACTTC. This encodes CSARDSASQETQYF.